This section outlines one TCR beta chain sequence together with its context. This specimen belongs to a study of blood T cell repertoires in COVID-19. Study context: Specimens from acute and convalescent COVID-19 originated in the United States, Italy and Spain.

Trimming cost V 3 bases and J 4 bases; bases outside gene matches: 6. The CDR3 is 15 residues long. Germline CDR1 SGHDT, CDR2 YYEEEE. Clones were read by immunoSEQ multiplex PCR, and TCRdb kept only the in-frame ones, dropping some. Of approximately 490,000 clones in the sample, about 88% are singletons; the top ten hold 8.3%. This TCR derives from a woman in her sixties who had recovered from COVID-19. The chain recombines TRBV5-6 with TRBJ2-7, with TRBD1 matching over 11 bases. Sequencing was performed on PBMCs or T cells enriched from blood (not recorded which). The CDR3 reads CASSWGTGGFYEQYF. The CDR3 DNA reads TGTGCCAGCAGCTGGGGGACAGGGGGTTTTTACGAGCAGTACTTC.